This T cell receptor beta chain came from a study of cytomegalovirus exposure and HLA in healthy donors (dated by TCRdb to about 2017). The study in broad terms: The 670 or so repertoires of the first cohort and the 110 or so validation repertoires were produced on the same platform, according to a later analysis. The study aimed to test whether cataloging public T cell receptors could reveal signatures of past pathogen exposure. In addition to the first cohort of roughly 700 subjects, a separate validation cohort of approximately 120 different subjects was used. The study combined high-throughput TCR immunosequencing, statistical association of individual TCRs with disease status, and machine learning to predict cytomegalovirus infection status. Study-wide conclusions, independent of this receptor: Across donors, most TCR sequences were observed very rarely, whereas some public TCRs were present in many individuals. The study gave a list of 150 to 200 TCR beta chains associated with cytomegalovirus. A later analysis found that TCRs clustered in the first cohort also tended to co-occur in the 120 validation repertoires, with approximately 94% of cluster scores above 0. In both the original and validation cohorts, the classifier was reported to diagnose cytomegalovirus status with high specificity and sensitivity. All 110 or so repertoires were used to score co-occurrence in the validation cohort in a later analysis, because that analysis had no HLA typing for the cohort. The authors suggested that the approach could potentially be extended to other disease states and immunological phenotypes. Three of the identified cytomegalovirus-associated TCR beta chains were confirmed in vitro to be specific for cytomegalovirus antigens.

The donors belonged to the validation cohort of over a hundred subjects, which was separate from the 666-subject first cohort. On this clone itself: This clone's antigen is unknown. Qualities for individual bases were not recorded, and no much larger clone is one base off.

The trim is 8 bases for V and 6 bases for J, with a gap of 12 bases between the germline ends. The cysteine opens and the phenylalanine closes a CDR3 of 12 amino acids. CDR3 DNA is the only sequence kept; it has 36 bases, read in frame from the first base. The germline V gene sets CDR1 to SNHLY and CDR2 to FYNNEI. The library was produced with the immunoSEQ multiplex PCR assay. The original pipeline was this. To diagnose cytomegalovirus status from the catalog of TCR beta chain sequences, a statistical classification framework was built. Imported from immuneACCESS, the table was reduced by TCRdb to in-frame sequences with V and J called. These copies leave out some clones; in studies compared against another copy, an unresolved V gene accounts for under half, and the cause of the remainder is not known. V and J calls and clone size come straight from that table; D and trimming were deduced from the DNA. Present in this sample are approximately 200,000 clones, 80% to 90% of which were seen just once. In total, the top ten clones hold 0.95% to 1.5% of the sample.

The specimen sequenced was PBMCs. The receptor was isolated from a woman in her 30s in good health and CMV-seronegative. The sequence joins TRBV2 to TRBJ2-3, with a tentative D gene TRBD2 over 6 matching bases. The CDR3 protein sequence reads: CASGLARDTQYF. The DNA reads as follows: TGTGCCAGCGGTCTAGCGAGGGATACGCAGTATTTT.